Listed below are T cell receptor beta chains from one sample, sequenced in a study of T cells in Graves' hyperthyroidism and ophthalmopathy. TCRdb re-derived calls from the multiplex PCR reads in MiXCR, one entry per CDR3 protein. The table shows about 700,000 distinct CDR3 sequences, with 13% to 15% occurring only once. Material: blood. These receptors came from a woman aged 18-29 years with Graves' hyperthyroidism. Both conserved end residues are part of each CDR3. Only some rows state a clone size, as once, few, many or a class for expanded clones.

v_call	clone_size	j_call	cdr3_aa
TRBV6-1	many	TRBJ1-1	CASRKNIRGGRTEAFF
TRBV7-9	NA	TRBJ2-5	CASSLGPETQYF
TRBV7-2	few	TRBJ2-7	CASSVNRDGEQYF
TRBV2	many	TRBJ1-2	CASPVQGNGYTF
TRBV7-9	many	TRBJ2-5	CASSSRQEETQYF
TRBV29-1	NA	TRBJ2-3	CSVAAGTRRDTQYF
TRBV20-1	NA	TRBJ2-7	CSAVPGLASSYEQYF
TRBV20-1	many	TRBJ2-5	CSASGGETQYF
TRBV6-1	many	TRBJ2-3	CASTKQVPSDTQYF
TRBV29-1	NA	TRBJ2-2	CSVGAGGGWTGELFF
TRBV7-2	many	TRBJ2-5	CASSTGQEAKQTQYF
TRBV13	many	TRBJ2-1	CASSLTGLASYSYNEQFF
TRBV20-1	many	TRBJ2-7	CSARETRGLAYEQYF
TRBV11-2	many	TRBJ2-5	CASSLQFLAGKETQYF
TRBV3-1	many	TRBJ1-1	CASSMTVDLNTEAFF